A selection of T cell receptor beta chains follows, all from one sample in a study of blood T cell repertoires in COVID-19. Repertoires were generated with immunoSEQ multiplex PCR, while TCRdb's copy carries only in-frame clones and drops some. The table lists around 240,000 clones, approximately 86% of them singletons. The sample consisted of peripheral blood. The source of these receptors is a woman aged 25 to 39 who had recovered from COVID-19. The CDR3 runs from the conserved cysteine through the conserved F or W. The D gene is left open where the match is weak. Where a row states a size, it is once, few, many or the class of an expanded clone; other rows omit it.

cdr3_length	v_call	d_call	clone_size	j_call	cdr3_aa	cdr3_nt
13	TRBV2	-	-	TRBJ2-7	CASMRSRGYEQYF	TGTGCCAGCATGCGTTCGCGGGGTTACGAGCAGTACTTC
15	TRBV5-1	-	-	TRBJ1-2	CASSPGLTITYGYTF	TGCGCCAGCAGCCCCGGACTGACAATAACCTATGGCTACACCTTC
18	TRBV5-1	TRBD2	-	TRBJ2-3	CASSPMGSGEVPPHTQYF	TGCGCCAGCAGCCCCATGGGTAGCGGGGAGGTACCACCCCATACGCAGTATTTT
18	TRBV7-8	TRBD2	once	TRBJ2-2	CASSLALLAGANTGELFF	TGTGCCAGCAGCTTAGCGCTCCTAGCGGGGGCGAACACCGGGGAGCTGTTTTTT
13	TRBV4-3	-	once	TRBJ1-4	CASSQQGNEKLFF	TGCGCCAGCAGCCAACAGGGGAATGAAAAACTGTTTTTT
20	TRBV3-1/TRBV3-2	TRBD1	-	TRBJ2-6	CASSPLVPGTGTAGANVLTF	TGTGCCAGCAGCCCACTTGTGCCCGGGACAGGGACTGCTGGGGCCAACGTCCTAACTTTC
16	TRBV6-5	TRBD1	-	TRBJ1-1	CASSYAVTGQDTEAFF	TGTGCCAGCAGTTACGCGGTGACAGGGCAGGACACTGAAGCTTTCTTT
12	TRBV4-3	-	-	TRBJ1-2	CASSGQTYGYTF	TGCGCCAGCAGCGGCCAAACCTATGGCTACACCTTC
17	TRBV11-2	-	-	TRBJ1-3	CASSPTSEDSSGNTIYF	TGTGCCAGCAGCCCGACCTCCGAGGACAGCTCTGGAAACACCATATATTTT
16	TRBV4-3	TRBD2	-	TRBJ2-3	CASSPTGGARADTQYF	TGCGCCAGCAGCCCAACCGGGGGGGCCCGGGCAGATACGCAGTATTTT
15	TRBV6-5	TRBD1	-	TRBJ1-2	CASRISGTALGGYTF	TGTGCCAGCAGAATATCCGGGACAGCACTGGGCGGCTACACCTTC
14	TRBV6-5	-	-	TRBJ2-3	CASALARATDTQYF	TGTGCCAGCGCTCTAGCGAGGGCTACAGATACGCAGTATTTT
17	TRBV7-9	TRBD1	-	TRBJ1-4	CASSLEDRLATNEKLFF	TGTGCCAGCAGCTTAGAGGACAGGCTTGCAACTAATGAAAAACTGTTTTTT
15	TRBV6-5	-	-	TRBJ1-6	CASSYSVDSNSPLHF	TGTGCCAGCAGTTATTCTGTCGACTCTAATTCACCCCTCCACTTT
15	TRBV9	-	-	TRBJ2-7	CASSVDPGGVYEQYF	TGTGCCAGCAGCGTAGATCCGGGCGGGGTCTACGAGCAGTACTTC
14	TRBV5-4	TRBD2	-	TRBJ2-7	CASKTSGGDYEQYF	TGTGCCAGCAAGACTAGCGGGGGTGACTACGAGCAGTACTTC
18	TRBV18	TRBD1	-	TRBJ2-6	CASSLRQGSSSGANVLTF	TGTGCCAGCTCGCTCCGACAGGGGTCTAGCTCTGGGGCCAACGTCCTGACTTTC
15	TRBV11-2	-	once	TRBJ1-1	CASSLEGMGGTEAFF	TGTGCCAGCAGCTTAGAGGGAATGGGAGGCACTGAAGCTTTCTTT
12	TRBV29-1	-	-	TRBJ2-7	CSVGAGLYEQYF	TGCAGCGTTGGAGCAGGACTCTACGAGCAGTACTTC
20	TRBV5-5	-	once	TRBJ1-3	CASSPYFGEGFISAGNTIYF	TGTGCCAGCAGCCCCTATTTCGGGGAGGGTTTTATTTCGGCTGGAAACACCATATATTTT
15	TRBV25-1	TRBD1	-	TRBJ1-1	CASSETGTGETEAFF	TGTGCCAGCAGTGAAACCGGGACAGGGGAAACTGAAGCTTTCTTT
15	TRBV6-5	TRBD1	few	TRBJ2-6	CASSLQGSGANVLTF	TGTGCCAGCAGCTTACAGGGGTCTGGGGCCAACGTCCTGACTTTC
15	TRBV7-6	-	-	TRBJ2-3	CASSYRQRDTDTQYF	TGTGCCAGCAGCTATCGACAGAGAGACACAGATACGCAGTATTTT
14	TRBV11-2	-	once	TRBJ2-7	CASSPSGSFYEQYF	TGTGCCAGCAGCCCTTCCGGGTCATTCTACGAGCAGTACTTC
15	TRBV27	-	-	TRBJ2-2	CASKAGTLNTGELFF	TGTGCCAGCAAGGCCGGGACACTAAACACCGGGGAGCTGTTTTTT